These 30 T cell receptor beta chains originate from one sample sequenced in a study of CD8 T cells in ankylosing spondylitis. Each CDR3 protein gets one entry after TCRdb re-called the 5' RACE reads with MiXCR. This table holds some 240,000 distinct CDR3 sequences, over 15% found once. Sequencing was performed on blood, either unsorted or a sorted T cell fraction (not recorded which). These receptors all come from a male donor with ankylosing spondylitis or in good health (not recorded which).

The chain links TRBV10-3 to TRBJ1-5; D ambiguous. V lost 3 bases, J lost 7 bases, and 16 bases lay in between. This CDR3 has 15 amino acids. CDR1 and CDR2 from the germline V gene are ENHRY and SYGVKD. The CDR3: CAISDRGVIGQPQHF. In DNA, the CDR3 is TGTGCCATCAGTGATCGGGGAGTAATTGGGCAGCCCCAGCATTTT.

This clonotype was seen a few times. This chain links TRBV4-1 with TRBJ1-5; no clear D. In germline, CDR1 is MGHRA, CDR2 YSYEKL. Trimming pared 1 base from V and 3 bases from J, leaving 10 bases between. This CDR3 has 15 residues. The CDR3 spells CASSQVKGINQPQHF. Written as DNA, the CDR3 is TGCGCCAGCAGCCAAGTAAAAGGGATCAATCAGCCCCAGCATTTT.

V is TRBV20-1 and J is TRBJ2-7; the match to TRBD2 covers 9 bases. The junction had 8 bases not matched to a gene; V was cut back by 0 bases and J by 5 bases. The CDR3 runs 15 residues. Germline V gene lookup returns CDR1 DFQATT and CDR2 SNEGSKA (reference sequence). The CDR3 loop is CSARDQSGRLDEQYF. The CDR3 bases are TGCAGTGCTAGAGATCAAAGCGGGAGGCTGGACGAGCAGTACTTC.

V is TRBV7-9 and J is TRBJ2-5; a possible D gene is TRBD2 (5 bases). CDR3 size: 12 residues. The germline gives CDR1 SEHNR, CDR2 FQNEAQ (reference sequence). The germline V and J ends were trimmed by 6 bases and 4 bases, with 9 bases remaining between them. The CDR3 is CASREGRETQYF. The DNA of the CDR3 is TGTGCCAGCAGAGAGGGCAGAGAGACCCAGTACTTC.

V usage is TRBV7-9 and J usage is TRBJ1-1; the D gene is possibly TRBD1 (6 bases). The V end was cut by 8 bases, the J end by 0 bases, with 13 bases between. There are 14 residues in the CDR3. In germline, CDR1 is SEHNR, CDR2 FQNEAQ (reference sequence). The CDR3 spells CASYDRTLNTEAFF. In nucleotides, the CDR3 is TGTGCCAGCTACGACAGGACCTTGAACACTGAAGCTTTCTTT.

This clonotype has more than one count but fewer than ten. The CDR3 coding sequence is TGCGCCAGCAGCCAATCAATACTAGCGGGAAACAATGAGCAGTTCTTC. As protein: CASSQSILAGNNEQFF. This rearrangement joins TRBV4-3 to TRBJ2-1; 10 bases fit TRBD2. The CDR3 contains 16 residues. The V gene's germline CDR1 is LGHNA and CDR2 YSLEER. The V segment lost 2 bases and the J segment 5 bases; nucleotides outside the gene matches: 6.

This clonotype was counted only a few times. The rearrangement joins TRBV3-1 to TRBJ2-1, with D tentatively TRBD1 (5 bases). The germline V and J ends were trimmed by 0 bases and 6 bases, with 15 bases remaining between them. The CDR3 length is 16 residues. The germline V gene encodes CDR1 LGHDT and CDR2 YNNKEL (reference sequence). This CDR3 is CASSQDWAGPSNEQFF. The CDR3 DNA follows: TGTGCCAGCAGCCAAGATTGGGCAGGGCCTTCCAATGAGCAGTTCTTC.

In this sample, this clonotype turned up a few times. This rearrangement joins TRBV7-8 to TRBJ2-3; 10 bases align to TRBD2. This CDR3 comprises 16 residues. Germline assignment: CDR1 SGHVS and CDR2 FQNEAQ. The V and J ends lost 5 bases and 2 bases, in that order; junction bases with no gene match: 7. The CDR3 DNA reads TGTGCCAGCAGCCAGTATAGCGGGAGGCCCACAGATACGCAGTATTTT. Protein: CASSQYSGRPTDTQYF.

This clonotype was detected only a few times. The V and J genes are TRBV29-1 and TRBJ2-7; 11 nucleotides agree with TRBD1. CDR1 is SQVTM and CDR2 is ANQGSEA in the germline V gene. The CDR3 is 11 amino acids. Trimming cost V 7 bases and J 6 bases; bases outside gene matches: 2. CDR3 in amino acids: CSAGQGVEQYF. In DNA form, the CDR3 reads TGCAGCGCGGGACAGGGGGTCGAGCAGTACTTC.

This clonotype has only a few counts. The J gene is TRBJ2-7, the V gene TRBV11-2; 9 positions agree with TRBD2. From germline, CDR1 is SGHAT and CDR2 FQNNGV. Trimming cost V 2 bases and J 2 bases; bases outside gene matches: 7. There are 16 residues in the CDR3. The CDR3 DNA follows: TGTGCCAGCAGCTTACTCCGACTAGCGGCTACCTACGAGCAGTACTTC. This codes for CASSLLRLAATYEQYF.

This chain links TRBV12-3 or TRBV12-4 with TRBJ2-7; D may be TRBD1 or TRBD2 (5 bases each). Trimming took 4 bases from V and 3 from J, leaving 10 bases between them. The CDR3 is 13 residues long. The CDR3 DNA is TGTGCCAGCAGTTCGGGACGGGGCTACGAGCAGTACTTC. Encoded protein: CASSSGRGYEQYF.

The chain carries TRBV29-1 and TRBJ2-1; perhaps TRBD1 as D (6 bases). The CDR3 is made up of 13 amino acids. Germline V gives CDR1 SQVTM, CDR2 ANQGSEA. CDR3: CTFARGTYNEQFF. DNA for the CDR3: TGCACCTTCGCAAGGGGGACCTACAATGAGCAGTTCTTC.

This clonotype was observed a handful of times. The CDR3: CASSFSARGEVGYEQYF. Written as DNA, the CDR3 is TGTGCCAGCAGTTTTTCCGCAAGGGGAGAAGTAGGCTACGAGCAGTACTTC. This chain connects TRBV28 to TRBJ2-7; D possibly uses TRBD1 or TRBD2 (5 bases each). V was shortened by 3 bases and J by 3 bases, with 21 bases between the two germline ends. CDR3 size: 17 residues. Looked up from germline, CDR1 is MDHEN and CDR2 is SYDVKM. Drawing the rest from reference TRBV28 and TRBJ2-7, the complete variable domain is DVKVTQSSRYLVKRTGEKVFLECVQDMDHENMFWYRQDPGLGLRLIYFSYDVKMKEKGDIPEGYSVSREKKERFSLILESASTNQTSMYLCASSFSARGEVGYEQYFGPGTRLTVT.

This clonotype was seen a handful of times. CDR3 residues: CSVGGPTQYF. CDR3 coding DNA: TGCAGCGTTGGGGGGCCTACCCAGTACTTC. The genes are TRBV29-1 and TRBJ2-5, with D tentatively TRBD1 (6 bases). The CDR3 runs to 10 residues. The germline gives CDR1 SQVTM, CDR2 ANQGSEA. V was pared by 4 bases and J by 8 bases, with 8 bases between.

V and J are TRBV7-2 and TRBJ2-7; 7 bases agree with TRBD2. CDR3 length equals 14 residues. The trim removed 3 bases at V and 2 bases at J, leaving 4 bases unmatched. The germline CDR1 and CDR2 sequences are SGHTA and FQGNSA. The CDR3 spells CASSLGGIAYEQYF. DNA for the CDR3: TGTGCCAGCAGCTTGGGAGGGATCGCCTACGAGCAGTACTTC.

In this sample, this clonotype turned up once. V is TRBV14 and J is TRBJ2-1; possibly TRBD1 for D (6 bases). Trimming pared 1 base from V and 4 bases from J, leaving 11 bases between. The germline gives CDR1 SGHDN, CDR2 FVKESK. The CDR3 sequence is 15 residues long. The CDR3 protein is CASSQVQGGYNEQFF. The CDR3 DNA reads as TGTGCCAGCAGCCAAGTACAGGGTGGTTACAATGAGCAGTTCTTC.

The J gene is TRBJ2-7, the V gene TRBV5-1; 7 bases are a match to TRBD1. The CDR3 is 17 amino acids. J lost 4 bases, V lost 4 bases, and 17 bases had no gene match. From germline, CDR1 is SGHRS and CDR2 YFSETQ. CDR3 loop: CASSPPSSGQSNYEQYF. The CDR3 DNA reads TGCGCCAGCAGCCCACCGAGCTCGGGACAGAGTAATTACGAGCAGTACTTC.

The chain combines TRBV4-3 with TRBJ2-2; 10 bases are a match to TRBD2. The CDR3 has 17 amino acids. Germline V gene lookup returns CDR1 LGHNA and CDR2 YSLEER. V shed 1 base, J shed 2 bases, and the junction held 4 bases outside the gene matches. CDR3 sequence: CASSQGTSGPNTGELFF. In DNA, the CDR3 is TGCGCCAGCAGCCAAGGGACTAGCGGACCAAACACCGGGGAGCTGTTTTTT.

This chain links TRBV13 with TRBJ2-1, with D unresolved. Per germline, CDR1 PRHDT and CDR2 FYEKMQ (reference sequence). V lost 4 bases to trimming and J lost 0 bases, with 4 bases between them. There are 13 residues in the CDR3. As DNA, the CDR3 is TGTGCCAGCAGCTCGATCTCCTACAATGAGCAGTTCTTC. It encodes CASSSISYNEQFF.

A few counts support this clonotype. The chain is built from TRBV29-1 and TRBJ2-1, with unresolved D. The length of the CDR3 is 13 residues. Trimming shortened V by 4 bases and J by 6 bases, and 13 bases separated the two germline ends. Germline-derived CDR1 and CDR2 are SQVTM and ANQGSEA. CDR3 bases: TGCAGCGTTGCCGGAGAACTTTTCAATGAGCAGTTCTTC. Its protein is CSVAGELFNEQFF.

The table lists this clonotype with a few counts. The chain links TRBV5-8 to TRBJ2-3; TRBD2 is a possible D gene (6 bases). V was clipped by 1 base and J by 0 bases, with 9 bases between them. The CDR3 is 15 residues long. CDR1 is SGHTS, CDR2 YDEGEE, per germline. The CDR3 protein is CASSLIAGSTDTQYF. In DNA form, the CDR3 reads TGTGCCAGCAGCTTGATCGCGGGAAGCACAGATACGCAGTATTTT.

Comment on this clonotype: An end of the junction does not agree with germline; a read error may underlie this. This rearrangement joins TRBV7-7 to TRBJ2-1; 12 bases agree with TRBD2. The CDR3 extends over 20 amino acids. Looked up from germline, CDR1 is SSHAT and CDR2 is FNYEAQ (reference sequence). CDR3 sequence: CASSLGIQGSGTSGYNEQFF. CDR3 coding DNA: TGTGCTAGCAGCTTAGGGATACAGGGATCTGGGACTAGCGGGTACAATGAGCAGTTCTTC.

The rearrangement uses TRBV4-1 and TRBJ2-1; TRBD2 aligns across 7 bases. V was pared by 1 base and J by 3 bases, with 3 bases of the junction left unmatched. The CDR3 extends over 15 amino acids. Germline V lookup: CDR1 MGHRA, CDR2 YSYEKL. The CDR3 sequence is CASSQGTSDYNEQFF. DNA of the CDR3: TGCGCCAGCAGCCAAGGAACTAGCGACTACAATGAGCAGTTCTTC.

This clonotype has at least ten counts. This sequence joins TRBV29-1 and TRBJ2-1; 8 bases align to TRBD2. From germline, CDR1 is SQVTM and CDR2 ANQGSEA. V gave up 4 bases and J gave up 7 bases; unmatched junction bases: 9. This CDR3 region has 14 residues. CDR3 bases: TGCAGCGTTGTTCCGGGACTAGTAGAGAATGAGCAGTTCTTC. Translating gives CSVVPGLVENEQFF.

This clonotype occurred a few times. The V gene is TRBV20-1, the J gene TRBJ2-1, with D perhaps matching TRBD2 (6 bases). The germline V gene encodes CDR1 DFQATT and CDR2 SNEGSKA (reference sequence). The CDR3 consists of 14 residues. Trimming left V 2 bases short and J 4 bases short, with 12 bases between. The CDR3 sequence: CSARWDLLYNEQFF. CDR3 DNA sequence: TGCAGTGCTAGATGGGACTTACTGTACAATGAGCAGTTCTTC.

In this sample, this clonotype turned up a few times. The chain combines TRBV7-9 with TRBJ1-5; the D is unclear. CDR1 is SEHNR, CDR2 FQNEAQ, per germline (reference sequence). The CDR3 totals 13 residues. V lost 1 base and J 6 bases, leaving 7 bases between the germline ends. The CDR3 region is CASSLGVFQPQHF. In DNA form, the CDR3 reads TGTGCCAGCAGCTTAGGGGTTTTTCAGCCCCAGCATTTT.

This clonotype was seen more than once but under ten times. The chain combines TRBV3-1 with TRBJ2-3; TRBD2 is a possible D gene (6 bases). The CDR3 covers 15 residues. V was trimmed by 4 bases and J by 5 bases, leaving 16 bases between them. Germline CDR1 LGHDT, CDR2 YNNKEL (reference sequence). The CDR3 DNA reads as TGTGCCAGCAGCCGTGACGCGGGGTCGTTAGATACGCAGTATTTT. It codes for CASSRDAGSLDTQYF.

V gene TRBV7-6 combines with J gene TRBJ2-1; D gene ambiguous. Trimming took 3 bases from V and 15 from J, leaving 9 bases between them. In germline, CDR1 is SGHVS, CDR2 FNYEAQ. CDR3 length: 10 amino acids. In nucleotides, the CDR3 is TGTGCCAGCAGCTTCCCTCTGCCGTTCTTC. It codes for CASSFPLPFF.

Ten or more counts support this clonotype. The chain uses TRBV24-1 and TRBJ1-6; no clear D. The CDR3 contains 14 residues. The ends were cut back, 3 bases at V and 8 bases at J, with 10 bases in the middle. Germline CDR1 KGHDR, CDR2 SFDVKD. The CDR3 bases are TGTGCCACCAGTGATCGGTTCGTGGATTCACCCCTCCACTTT. It codes for CATSDRFVDSPLHF.

This clonotype was recorded a few times. The rearrangement joins TRBV29-1 to TRBJ2-3; D not certain. V was cut by 4 bases and J by 2 bases, with 7 bases left in between. The CDR3 length is 12 residues. CDR1 and CDR2 from the germline V gene are SQVTM and ANQGSEA. The CDR3 nucleotides read TGCAGCGTTGGTGGTTTCACAGATACGCAGTATTTT. Its protein product is CSVGGFTDTQYF.